These 30 T cell receptor beta chains were sequenced from one sample in a study of blood T cell repertoires in COVID-19. The assay was immunoSEQ multiplex PCR, and TCRdb's table has in-frame clones only and misses some. The table lists around 150,000 clones, more than 75% of them singletons. The specimen sequenced was peripheral blood. Receptors were obtained from a man aged 60 to 69 with acute or convalescent COVID-19.

The V gene is TRBV2, the J gene TRBJ2-1, with TRBD2 identical over 10 bases. Germline V gene sequence: CDR1 SNHLY, CDR2 FYNNEI. V lost 7 bases to trimming and J lost 8 bases; unmatched junction nucleotides: 11. The CDR3 is 15 amino acids. The CDR3 DNA sequence: TGTGCCAGCACTCCCCGGACTAGCGGACCATATGAGCAGTTCTTC. Translation gives CASTPRTSGPYEQFF.

The chain combines TRBV3-1 (or the pseudogene TRBV3-2) with TRBJ2-7; weak D call: TRBD1 (5 bases). Trimming took off 4 bases at V and 2 bases at J, with 12 bases between the two ends. From germline, CDR1 is LGHDT and CDR2 YNNKEL (reference sequence). CDR3 length equals 14 residues. CDR3 in DNA: TGTGCCAGCAGCCTGGACACTTCGACCTACGAGCAGTACTTC. Its translation is CASSLDTSTYEQYF.

This clone is a singleton in its sample. This chain connects TRBV5-1 to TRBJ1-2; maybe TRBD1 (6 bases). Germline V gene lookup returns CDR1 SGHRS and CDR2 YFSETQ. V lost 4 bases and J lost 8, with 21 bases in between. This CDR3 has 15 residues. In DNA form, the CDR3 reads TGCGCCAGCAGCCCCATCGGACAGAGCCGTATCGGCTACACCTTC. It codes for CASSPIGQSRIGYTF.

The chain recombines TRBV7-3 with TRBJ2-5; D perhaps matches TRBD1 (5 bases). The CDR3 is 13 amino acids. The V end was cut by 2 bases, the J end by 2 bases, with 6 bases between. CDR1 SGHTA and CDR2 FQGTGA come from the germline V gene. CDR3 DNA: TGTGCCAGCAGCTTACAGGGACAAGAGACCCAGTACTTC. Residues: CASSLQGQETQYF. The complete variable domain, with remaining parts taken from reference TRBV7-3 and TRBJ2-5, reads GAGVSQTPSNKVTEKGKYVELRCDPISGHTALYWYRQSLGQGPEFLIYFQGTGAADDSGLPNDRFFAVRPEGSVSTLKIQRTERGDSAVYLCASSLQGQETQYFGPGTRLLVL.

This clone was seen just once. This rearrangement joins TRBV23-1 to TRBJ2-1; 8 nucleotides match TRBD2. TRBV23-1 is an open reading frame whose function is uncertain. V gave up 4 bases and J gave up 9 bases; unmatched junction bases: 17. CDR3 size: 17 residues. DNA of the CDR3: TGCGCCAGCAGTCTAGAGAGGGGCTACCGACTAGCGCCTGAGCAGTTCTTC. Its translation: CASSLERGYRLAPEQFF.

This clone was counted between two and nine times. The genes are TRBV5-8 and TRBJ2-1; a possible D gene is TRBD2 (5 bases). The germline V and J ends were trimmed by 4 bases and 3 bases, with 14 bases remaining between them. The germline gives CDR1 SGHTS, CDR2 YDEGEE. The CDR3 is made up of 15 amino acids. CDR3 bases: TGTGCCAGCAGCCGAGGGAGCATCCGCTACAATGAGCAGTTCTTC. The encoded protein is CASSRGSIRYNEQFF.

CDR3 nucleotides: TGTGCCAGCAGCTCCAGTGGTGGCTATGGCTACACCTTC. Encoded protein: CASSSSGGYGYTF. The chain employs TRBV7-9 and TRBJ1-2; D is uncertain. Between the trimmed V and J ends, which lost 4 bases and 4 bases, there was a span of 10 bases. In germline, CDR1 is SEHNR, CDR2 FQNEAQ (reference sequence). The CDR3 loop spans 13 amino acids.

This clone was seen a few times. The CDR3 DNA reads as TGTGCCAGCATTGGACCGGGAAATCAGCCCCAGCATTTT. The encoded protein is CASIGPGNQPQHF. The chain carries TRBV2 and TRBJ1-5; no clear D. The CDR3 runs to 13 residues. Trimming removed 7 bases at V and 4 bases at J, with 11 bases between. The germline V gene has CDR1 SNHLY and CDR2 FYNNEI.

The chain uses TRBV3-1 (or the pseudogene TRBV3-2) and TRBJ2-1; 8 bases map to TRBD2. This CDR3 is built from 15 residues. Trimming at V came to 3 bases and at J to 6 bases, leaving 7 bases not matched to a gene. CDR1 is LGHDT, CDR2 YNNKEL, per germline (reference sequence). The CDR3 DNA follows: TGTGCCAGCAGCCAGCTAGCGGGTGTATCCAATGAGCAGTTCTTC. Its translation is CASSQLAGVSNEQFF.

This clone was found once. This sequence joins TRBV9 and TRBJ2-7; 7 bases map to TRBD1. The CDR3 length is 14 residues. Per the germline V gene, CDR1 is SGDLS and CDR2 is YYNGEE. V was clipped by 4 bases and J by 0 bases; unmatched bases: 4. The CDR3 DNA sequence: TGTGCCAGCAGCACACAGGGGAACTCCTACGAGCAGTACTTC. This encodes CASSTQGNSYEQYF.

The rearrangement uses TRBV4-1 and TRBJ1-5; D not certain. The V and J ends lost 0 bases and 2 bases respectively, with 5 bases between them. The CDR3 contains 14 residues. Germline V CDR1 and CDR2: MGHRA, YSYEKL. CDR3 sequence reads: CASSQEQRNQPQHF. The CDR3 DNA reads TGCGCCAGCAGCCAAGAACAGCGCAATCAGCCCCAGCATTTT.

This clone was counted between two and nine times. The chain links TRBV11-3 to TRBJ1-5; perhaps TRBD1 as D (6 bases). Looked up from germline, CDR1 is SGHNT and CDR2 is YENEEA. V lost 5 bases, J lost 5 bases, and 22 bases lay in between. CDR3 size: 17 residues. The CDR3 DNA reads as TGTGCCAGCAGCCCCCGGACAGTTCAATTAATCGATCAGCCCCAGCATTTT. Its translation: CASSPRTVQLIDQPQHF. Based on the CDR3 plus reference TRBV11-3 and TRBJ1-5, the full variable domain is EAGVVQSPRYKIIEKKQPVAFWCNPISGHNTLYWYLQNLGQGPELLIRYENEEAVDDSQLPKDRFSAERLKGVDSTLKIQPAELGDSAVYLCASSPRTVQLIDQPQHFGDGTRLSIL.

The sample holds a few counts of this clone. This sequence joins TRBV5-1 and TRBJ2-7, with TRBD2 identical over 11 bases. V was pared by 3 bases and J by 7 bases, with 6 bases of the junction left unmatched. The CDR3 is 14 amino acids. The V gene's germline CDR1 is SGHRS and CDR2 YFSETQ. CDR3 coding DNA: TGCGCCAGCAGCTCGACTAGCGGGGACCGGGAGCAGTACTTC. This encodes CASSSTSGDREQYF. Drawing the rest from reference TRBV5-1 and TRBJ2-7, the complete variable domain is KAGVTQTPRYLIKTRGQQVTLSCSPISGHRSVSWYQQTPGQGLQFLFEYFSETQRNKGNFPGRFSGRQFSNSRSEMNVSTLELGDSALYLCASSSTSGDREQYFGPGTRLTVT.

The DNA for the CDR3 is TGTGCCAGCAGAGGGACTGTAAACACCGGGGAGCTGTTTTTT. Residues: CASRGTVNTGELFF. The J gene is TRBJ2-2, the V gene TRBV2; tentatively, D is TRBD2 (6 bases). Trimming left V 6 bases short and J 2 bases short, with 10 bases between. Germline CDR1 SNHLY, CDR2 FYNNEI. CDR3 size: 14 residues.

This clone was counted only a few times. This chain links TRBV19 with TRBJ2-1, with D uncertain. V lost 5 bases and J lost 6, with 11 bases in between. CDR1 and CDR2 from the germline V gene are LNHDA and SQIVND (reference sequence). The CDR3 extends over 13 amino acids. CDR3 bases: TGTGCCAGTAGTGTCCCCCCCGGCAATGAGCAGTTCTTC. Residues: CASSVPPGNEQFF.

The chain is built from TRBV10-2 and TRBJ1-1; D is possibly TRBD1 (6 bases). The CDR3 is 15 amino acids. Trimming removed 2 bases from V and 4 bases from J, with 14 bases in between. Germline CDR1 and CDR2: WSHSY and SAAADI. The CDR3 sequence is CASSEPQGRGTEAFF. The CDR3 nucleotides are TGCGCCAGCAGTGAGCCCCAGGGGCGAGGCACTGAAGCTTTCTTT.

The rearrangement joins TRBV5-5 to TRBJ1-1; the D gene is possibly TRBD1 (6 bases). Deletions cut 2 bases from V and 1 base from J, with 9 bases between. Looked up from germline, CDR1 is SGHKS and CDR2 is YYEKEE (reference sequence). CDR3 length equals 14 residues. The CDR3 sequence: CASSFGQWNTEAFF. The CDR3 nucleotides are TGTGCCAGCAGCTTCGGACAGTGGAACACTGAAGCTTTCTTT.

The CDR3, as DNA: TGTGCCAGCAGCTTATCAAGCGGGAACCCGAATGAGGAGCAGTTCTTC. Translating it yields CASSLSSGNPNEEQFF. The rearrangement uses TRBV11-1 and TRBJ2-1; 7 bases match TRBD2. The length of the CDR3 is 16 residues. Germline V CDR1 and CDR2: SGHAT, FQDESV (reference sequence). Trimming took 2 bases from V and 10 from J; bases not matched to a gene: 14.

This clone was seen only a few times. Other DNA sequences in the sample encode the same CDR3. The chain is built from TRBV5-1 and TRBJ2-5, with 9 bases identical to TRBD2. V dropped 0 bases and J dropped 2; count of bases not matched to a gene: 2. CDR3 length: 15 amino acids. Germline-derived CDR1 and CDR2 are SGHRS and YFSETQ. CDR3 in DNA: TGCGCCAGCAGCTTGGTTCTAGCGGGGCAAGAGACCCAGTACTTC. Protein sequence: CASSLVLAGQETQYF. Variable domain in full (rest from reference TRBV5-1 and TRBJ2-5): KAGVTQTPRYLIKTRGQQVTLSCSPISGHRSVSWYQQTPGQGLQFLFEYFSETQRNKGNFPGRFSGRQFSNSRSEMNVSTLELGDSALYLCASSLVLAGQETQYFGPGTRLLVL.

This rearrangement joins TRBV3-1 (or the pseudogene TRBV3-2) to TRBJ2-3; D gene uncertain. Trimming shortened V by 1 base and J by 2 bases, and 13 bases separated the two germline ends. This CDR3 is 16 amino acids long. CDR1 and CDR2 from the germline V gene are LGHDT and YNNKEL (reference sequence). Written as DNA, the CDR3 is TGTGCCAGCAGCCAAGGCCGAGGCCGAAACACAGATACGCAGTATTTT. Amino acid sequence: CASSQGRGRNTDTQYF.

The chain has TRBV12-3 or TRBV12-4 and TRBJ2-1, with D possibly being TRBD1 (5 bases). The CDR3 loop spans 12 amino acids. Trimming cost V 6 bases and J 16 bases, with 19 bases left between them. CDR3 region: CASSLTGAFIFF. For the CDR3, the DNA is TGTGCCAGCAGCCTAACAGGAGCCTTTATATTCTTC.

V and J are TRBV5-1 and TRBJ2-3; 8 bases align to TRBD2. Looked up from germline, CDR1 is SGHRS and CDR2 is YFSETQ. Trimming removed 7 bases from V and 4 bases from J; junction bases left unmatched: 8. This CDR3 is built from 14 residues. Here the CDR3 DNA reads TGCGCCAGCGATTTGGGACTAGGGCCAGATACGCAGTATTTT. Amino acid sequence: CASDLGLGPDTQYF.

The rearrangement joins TRBV18 to TRBJ2-7; the match to TRBD1 covers 7 bases. Germline V CDR1 and CDR2: KGHSH, LQKENI. The length of the CDR3 is 15 residues. V gave up 5 bases and J gave up 2 bases; unmatched junction bases: 9. The CDR3 bases are TGTGCCAGCTCATCAGGACAGGAGCTAGCCTACGAGCAGTACTTC. Its translation is CASSSGQELAYEQYF. Full variable domain (rest looked up from reference TRBV18 and TRBJ2-7): NAGVMQNPRHLVRRRGQEARLRCSPMKGHSHVYWYRQLPEEGLKFMVYLQKENIIDESGMPKERFSAEFPKEGPSILRIQQVVRGDSAAYFCASSSGQELAYEQYFGPGTRLTVT.

The chain has TRBV29-1 and TRBJ2-1, with D possibly matching TRBD2 (6 bases). The CDR3 covers 13 residues. Trimming removed 1 base at V and 9 bases at J, with 13 bases between. Germline-derived CDR1 and CDR2 are SQVTM and ANQGSEA. The CDR3 nucleotides read TGCAGCGTTGAAGTACTAGCTATGGGTGAGCAGTTCTTC. Protein product: CSVEVLAMGEQFF.

This clone was seen once. V gene TRBV11-3 combines with J gene TRBJ1-4; no firm D call. Germline values: CDR1 SGHNT, CDR2 YENEEA. The CDR3 sequence is 12 residues long. V shed 5 bases and J shed 10 bases, with 11 bases lying between them. This CDR3 reads CASSLNGGKLFF. The CDR3 DNA reads as TGTGCCAGCAGCCTGAATGGAGGAAAACTGTTTTTT.

The rearrangement uses TRBV27 and TRBJ1-2; D is possibly TRBD1 (6 bases). The CDR3 length is 14 residues. From germline, CDR1 is MNHEY and CDR2 SMNVEV (reference sequence). The ends were cut back, 5 bases at V and 14 bases at J, with 24 bases in the middle. Here the CDR3 reads CASSPQLDSLAGTF. DNA of the CDR3: TGTGCCAGCAGTCCCCAATTGGACAGCTTGGCTGGGACCTTC.

The V call is TRBV5-8, the J call TRBJ2-1; D is perhaps TRBD2 (7 bases). CDR1 is SGHTS and CDR2 is YDEGEE in the germline V gene. This CDR3 has 14 residues. Trimming left V 3 bases short and J 8 bases short, with 15 bases between. CDR3 in amino acids: CASSSGGGVHEQFF. The CDR3 DNA follows: TGTGCCAGCAGCTCTGGAGGGGGGGTTCATGAGCAGTTCTTC.

The chain couples TRBV4-1 to TRBJ2-7, with a tentative D call TRBD1 (7 bases). The CDR3 totals 17 residues. Germline-derived CDR1 and CDR2 are MGHRA and YSYEKL. V lost 0 bases and J 3 bases, leaving 18 bases between the germline ends. The CDR3 sequence: CASSQDFRAGGNYEQYF. In nucleotides, the CDR3 is TGCGCCAGCAGCCAAGATTTTCGGGCAGGGGGGAACTACGAGCAGTACTTC.

This sequence joins TRBV3-1 (or the pseudogene TRBV3-2) and TRBJ1-6; D unresolved. Germline-derived CDR1 and CDR2 are LGHDT and YNNKEL (reference sequence). The CDR3 spans 13 residues. V lost 5 bases and J 8 bases, leaving 10 bases between the germline ends. In nucleotides, the CDR3 is TGTGCCAGCAGCTTCGACCGGGATTCACCCCTCCACTTT. This gives the protein CASSFDRDSPLHF.

The J gene is TRBJ1-6, the V gene TRBV4-1, with 10 bases matching TRBD1. The germline CDR1 and CDR2 sequences are MGHRA and YSYEKL. J was trimmed by 10 bases and V by 1 base; bases with no gene match: 16. This CDR3 has 19 amino acids. CDR3 in amino acids: CASSQGRDRGRVVGSPLHF. DNA of the CDR3: TGCGCCAGCAGCCAAGGACGTGACAGGGGGCGCGTGGTAGGATCACCCCTCCACTTT.